What follows are 20 T cell receptor beta chains derived from one specimen sequenced in a study of cytomegalovirus exposure and HLA in healthy donors. The PCR was carried out with 60 Vbeta primers and 13 Jbeta primers. TCRdb keeps only in-frame clones here, not all; method: immunoSEQ multiplex PCR. The repertoire table contains under 65,000 clones. The sample consisted of PBMCs. The source is a woman aged 18-30 years in good health and CMV-seronegative.

This chain links TRBV30 with TRBJ1-6; a weak D match, TRBD1 (6 bases). The CDR3 consists of 16 residues. Trimming removed 2 bases at V and 7 bases at J, with 18 bases between. The germline gives CDR1 GTSNPN, CDR2 SVGIG (reference sequence). The CDR3 DNA reads as TGTGCCTGGAGTAACGGTCTCGGACAGAACAATTCACCCCTCCACTTT. It specifies CAWSNGLGQNNSPLHF.

CDR3 amino acids: CASSQGADTGELFF. As DNA, the CDR3 is TGTGCCAGCTCACAGGGGGCCGACACCGGGGAGCTGTTTTTT. The J gene is TRBJ2-2, the V gene TRBV18; TRBD1 aligns across 7 bases. The CDR3 has 14 residues. The germline gives CDR1 KGHSH, CDR2 LQKENI. The V gene end was trimmed by 4 bases and the J gene end by 3 bases; junction bases not matched to a gene: 2.

V is TRBV4-1 and J is TRBJ1-5; D may be TRBD1 (6 bases). The CDR3 consists of 16 residues. Germline V gives CDR1 MGHRA, CDR2 YSYEKL. The ends were cut back, 0 bases at V and 1 base at J, with 10 bases in the middle. This CDR3 reads CASSQEKGDSNQPQHF. The CDR3 DNA follows: TGCGCCAGCAGCCAAGAAAAGGGGGACAGCAATCAGCCCCAGCATTTT.

The CDR3 here is CASSQEAGEGHNEQFF. CDR3 sequence (DNA): TGTGCCAGCAGCCAAGAGGCGGGAGAGGGTCACAATGAGCAGTTCTTC. The chain carries TRBV4-2 and TRBJ2-1; 7 bases align to TRBD2. This CDR3 region has 16 residues. V lost 0 bases to trimming and J lost 5 bases; unmatched junction nucleotides: 7. Germline V gene lookup returns CDR1 LGHNA and CDR2 YNFKEQ.

The rearrangement links TRBV9 to TRBJ1-1, with D possibly TRBD1 on 6 matching bases. The CDR3 contains 15 residues. CDR1 SGDLS and CDR2 YYNGEE come from the germline V gene. Trimming left V 0 bases short and J 5 bases short, with 14 bases between. The CDR3 sequence is CASSVGGGGATEAFF. CDR3 nucleotide sequence: TGTGCCAGCAGCGTAGGCGGAGGGGGGGCTACTGAAGCTTTCTTT.

With regard to this clone: The sample holds other DNA sequences that translate to the same CDR3. The genes are TRBV5-1 and TRBJ1-4, with a weak D call TRBD1 (6 bases). Looked up from germline, CDR1 is SGHRS and CDR2 is YFSETQ. The V and J ends lost 4 bases and 2 bases respectively, with 9 bases between them. The CDR3 sequence is 14 residues long. CDR3 in amino acids: CASSPGATNEKLFF. Here the CDR3 DNA reads TGCGCCAGCAGCCCAGGGGCGACTAATGAAAAACTGTTTTTT.

The J gene is TRBJ1-1, the V gene TRBV16, with D perhaps TRBD1 (5 bases). V gave up 0 bases and J gave up 1 base, with 15 bases separating them. This CDR3 has 17 residues. Germline lookup yields CDR1 KGHSY and CDR2 FQNENV. The CDR3 loop reads CASSQSRGSGWNTEAFF. CDR3 coding DNA: TGTGCCAGCAGCCAATCGCGGGGGTCAGGGTGGAACACTGAAGCTTTCTTT.

The genes are TRBV5-6 and TRBJ2-7; 7 nucleotides match TRBD1. CDR3 length: 15 amino acids. Germline CDR1 SGHDT, CDR2 YYEEEE. V trimming: 2 bases; J trimming: 3 bases; junction bases outside the gene matches: 8. CDR3 loop: CASSFGQAGIYEQYF. Written as DNA, the CDR3 is TGTGCCAGCAGCTTCGGACAGGCTGGTATCTACGAGCAGTACTTC.

As for this clone: The junction departs from the called germline gene at one end, perhaps through a read error. The chain uses TRBV25-1 and TRBJ2-1, with a possible D match to TRBD2 (5 bases). Germline V gene lookup returns CDR1 MGHDK and CDR2 SYGVNS. The CDR3 spans 16 residues. CDR3 sequence: CASSDGKTLSDNEQFF. CDR3 coding DNA: TGTGCCAGCAGCGACGGGAAGACGCTCTCCGACAATGAGCAGTTCTTC.

This chain links TRBV29-1 with TRBJ2-1; D is unresolved. The CDR3 consists of 12 residues. Germline V gene lookup returns CDR1 SQVTM and CDR2 ANQGSEA. Trimming took off 4 bases at V and 6 bases at J, with 10 bases between the two ends. CDR3 DNA: TGCAGCGTTGGGCCAGAAAGCAATGAGCAGTTCTTC. Protein product: CSVGPESNEQFF.

CDR3 in DNA: TGTGCCAGCAAGGAGGAAAGCCCTGGTGGGGAGCTGTTTTTT. Protein sequence: CASKEESPGGELFF. This chain joins TRBV6-5 and TRBJ2-2; a weak D match, TRBD2 (5 bases). The CDR3 has 14 residues. The V end was cut by 7 bases, the J end by 8 bases, with 17 bases between. Germline values: CDR1 MNHEY, CDR2 SVGAGI.

This chain connects TRBV9 to TRBJ2-1, with 9 bases lining up with TRBD2. V lost 0 bases to trimming and J lost 7 bases; unmatched junction nucleotides: 5. Looked up from germline, CDR1 is SGDLS and CDR2 is YYNGEE. The CDR3 sequence is 15 residues long. The CDR3 sequence: CASSVAIAGVNEQFF. The CDR3 nucleotides are TGTGCCAGCAGCGTAGCGATAGCGGGAGTAAATGAGCAGTTCTTC.

CDR3 amino acids: CASGPEGTDTQYF. In nucleotides, the CDR3 is TGTGCTAGTGGTCCGGAGGGCACAGATACGCAGTATTTT. The chain links TRBV12-5 to TRBJ2-3, with D possibly being TRBD2 (5 bases). The V end lost 5 bases, the J end lost 1 base, and 7 bases lay between the germline ends. The CDR3 has 13 residues. CDR1 and CDR2 (germline): LGHNT, FRNRAP.

The J gene is TRBJ2-3, the V gene TRBV4-1; 10 bases align to TRBD2. Germline loops: CDR1 MGHRA, CDR2 YSYEKL. There are 15 residues in the CDR3. V dropped 0 bases and J dropped 7; count of bases not matched to a gene: 4. The CDR3 sequence: CASSQDPSGGNTQYF. In nucleotides, the CDR3 is TGCGCCAGCAGCCAAGATCCTAGCGGGGGTAATACGCAGTATTTT.

This chain joins TRBV30 and TRBJ2-1; tentative D call: TRBD1 (5 bases). There are 19 residues in the CDR3. V lost 0 bases and J 1 base, leaving 22 bases between the germline ends. The V gene's germline CDR1 is GTSNPN and CDR2 SVGIG (reference sequence). The CDR3: CAWSVQGRVWVRSYNEQFF. CDR3 nucleotide sequence: TGTGCCTGGAGTGTACAAGGCAGGGTGTGGGTACGGTCCTACAATGAGCAGTTCTTC.

The rearrangement uses TRBV29-1 and TRBJ1-1; maybe TRBD1 (5 bases). Germline V gene data show CDR1 as SQVTM and CDR2 as ANQGSEA. V was cut by 4 bases and J by 3 bases, with 12 bases left in between. CDR3 length: 13 amino acids. CDR3: CSVAPSGDTEAFF. CDR3 bases: TGCAGCGTTGCCCCCTCGGGGGACACTGAAGCTTTCTTT.

The chain joins TRBV5-4 to TRBJ1-1; maybe TRBD1 (6 bases). CDR3 length equals 15 residues. From germline, CDR1 is SGHNT and CDR2 YYREEE (reference sequence). V gave up 4 bases and J gave up 3 bases, with 16 bases separating them. CDR3 in DNA: TGTGCCAGCAGCGGGGGGGCTCGGTTGGACACTGAAGCTTTCTTT. This codes for CASSGGARLDTEAFF.

The chain is built from TRBV4-2 and TRBJ2-1, with TRBD2 matching 10 bases. J lost 6 bases, V lost 4 bases, and 6 bases had no gene match. Per the germline V gene, CDR1 is LGHNA and CDR2 is YNFKEQ. This CDR3 is built from 15 residues. The CDR3 sequence is CASSLGTSVSNEQFF. The CDR3 DNA sequence: TGTGCCAGCAGCCTAGGGACTAGCGTGAGCAATGAGCAGTTCTTC.

The rearrangement uses TRBV6-5 and TRBJ1-2; D remains ambiguous. The V gene's germline CDR1 is MNHEY and CDR2 SVGAGI. The CDR3 runs to 13 residues. V was cut by 3 bases and J by 5 bases, with 10 bases left in between. The CDR3 is CASSYDGVYGYTF. DNA for the CDR3: TGTGCCAGCAGTTATGACGGAGTATATGGCTACACCTTC.

V gene TRBV5-1 combines with J gene TRBJ1-2; no reliable D call. V lost 0 bases, J lost 0 bases, and 6 bases lay in between. This CDR3 comprises 14 residues. Germline CDR1 and CDR2: SGHRS and YFSETQ. CDR3 DNA: TGCGCCAGCAGCTTGGTGGCCGCTAACTATGGCTACACCTTC. Translated: CASSLVAANYGYTF.